The rows below give T cell receptor beta chains drawn from one sample of a study of blood T cells in healthy people across ages. One entry per CDR3 protein, called by TCRdb with MiXCR from the 5' RACE reads. The table records 850,000 to 1,000,000 distinct CDR3 sequences, around 46% of them present only once. The sample was blood. The origin of the receptors is a man between 25 and 39 years old in good health. CDR3s include the opening cysteine and the closing phenylalanine or tryptophan. The D gene is left open where the match is weak. Clone size is given for some rows only: seen once, a few or many times, or a class if the clone is expanded.

j_call clone_size d_call v_call cdr3_nt cdr3_aa
TRBJ1-5 NA NA TRBV7-9 TGTGCCAGCAGCTTAGATGTGGGGGGCGAGGGAAATCAGCCCCAGCATTTT CASSLDVGGEGNQPQHF
TRBJ1-2 NA NA TRBV20-1 TGCAGTGCTCAGGACGGACGGCGCTACACCTTC CSAQDGRRYTF
TRBJ2-1 NA TRBD1 TRBV5-1 TGCGCCAGCAGCTTGGGAGGGACAGATAATTATATTGAGCAGTTCTTC CASSLGGTDNYIEQFF
TRBJ1-1 NA NA TRBV5-6 TGTGCCAGCAGCTTTTCAAGGGAAACTGAAGCTTTCTTT CASSFSRETEAFF
TRBJ2-5 NA NA TRBV24-1 TGTGCCACCAGTGATAGAACAAGTTCGGTAAAGCAGTACTTC CATSDRTSSVKQYF
TRBJ2-1 NA NA TRBV5-1 TGCGCCAACATCCTAGACAGTATTAACAATGAGCAGTTCTTC CANILDSINNEQFF
TRBJ2-5 many TRBD2 TRBV7-2 TGTGCCAGCAGCTTTGGACTAGCGGATCCCTCGGAGACCCAGTACTTC CASSFGLADPSETQYF
TRBJ2-5 NA NA TRBV20-1 TGCAGTGCCCCCACGCTGGACGGGAAAGAGACCCAGTACTTC CSAPTLDGKETQYF
TRBJ2-1 few TRBD2 TRBV6-2/TRBV6-3 TGTGCCAGCAGTTACATCGGGGGGAGGGATGAGCAGTTCTTC CASSYIGGRDEQFF
TRBJ1-1 NA TRBD1 TRBV6-2/TRBV6-3 TGTGCCAGCCACCGGGACAGTAACACTGAAGCTTTCTTT CASHRDSNTEAFF
TRBJ1-3 NA NA TRBV29-1 TGCAGCGCCGAGAGGGTGAGGGGGAGGAACTCCGGAAACACCATATATTTT CSAERVRGRNSGNTIYF
TRBJ2-4 once TRBD2 TRBV29-1 TGCAGCGTTGGCGCGGGGGGCCTCAATGTTCAGTGCTTC CSVGAGGLNVQCF
TRBJ2-1 NA NA TRBV20-1 TGCAGTGCTAGAGATATGTCGGCCGGGGAGCAGTTCTTC CSARDMSAGEQFF
TRBJ2-1 many TRBD1 TRBV29-1 TGCAGCGTTGATTATTCAGGGGGCAATGAGCAGTTCTTC CSVDYSGGNEQFF
TRBJ2-5 NA NA TRBV5-1 TGCGCCAGCAGCTTGGGCAGGAGGGAAGAGACCCAGTACTTC CASSLGRREETQYF
TRBJ2-5 once TRBD2 TRBV6-2/TRBV6-3 TGTGCCAGCAGGCCGACTAGCGGGAGACAAGAGACCCAGTACTTC CASRPTSGRQETQYF
TRBJ2-7 few NA TRBV7-9 TGTGCCAGCAGCTCACCTCGGACGGGAACTACGAAGCAGTACTTC CASSSPRTGTTKQYF
TRBJ2-7 NA TRBD1 TRBV12-5 TGTGCTAGTGAAAAAGGGACAGGGTTTGGGTACGAGCAGTACTTC CASEKGTGFGYEQYF
TRBJ1-2 few NA TRBV6-5 TGTGCCAGCAGTGACTCGGCCCTCTATGGCTACACCTTC CASSDSALYGYTF
TRBJ2-7 few NA TRBV25-1 TGTGCCAGCAGTAATAGCGGCTACGAGCAGTACTTC CASSNSGYEQYF
TRBJ2-5 NA NA TRBV4-1 TGCGCCAGCAGCCAGGACAGAAGCCAGGCTCGGACCCAGTACTTC CASSQDRSQARTQYF
TRBJ2-2 NA TRBD2 TRBV28 TGTGCCAGCAGTCCCGGTCGGACCCTAGGACTAGCAGCTAATCGGGGGGAGCTGTTTTTT CASSPGRTLGLAANRGELFF
TRBJ2-3 NA TRBD2 TRBV12-3/TRBV12-4 TGTGCCAGCACCAGTAGCGGGATCCGCCCAGATACGCAGTATTTT CASTSSGIRPDTQYF
TRBJ2-3 NA TRBD2 TRBV5-6 TGTGCCAGCAGCTTGGTCGGGGTGACTAGCGGGGTAAGCACAGATACGCAGTATTTT CASSLVGVTSGVSTDTQYF
TRBJ2-1 once NA TRBV2 TGTGCCAGCAGTGAAAAGTTGGATTACAATGAGCAGTTCTTC CASSEKLDYNEQFF
TRBJ2-7 few NA TRBV12-3/TRBV12-4 TGTGCCAGCAGACGGGGCAGCCACGGCTACGAGCAGTACTTC CASRRGSHGYEQYF
TRBJ2-1 NA TRBD2 TRBV13 TGTGCCAGCAGTCGTAGAGCGGGGGTCTCCTACAATGAGCAGTTCTTC CASSRRAGVSYNEQFF
TRBJ2-1 few TRBD2 TRBV4-3 TGCGCCAGCAGCCAAGATCCGACTAGCGGGCCCTTCAACAATGAGCAGTTCTTC CASSQDPTSGPFNNEQFF
TRBJ2-3 once NA TRBV10-3 TGTGCCACCATAGCCCCGGGGGGCGTCCCAGATACGCAGTATTTT CATIAPGGVPDTQYF
TRBJ2-5 many NA TRBV7-2 TGTGCCAGCAGCTTAGGTGTAGGAGAGACCCAGTACTTC CASSLGVGETQYF
TRBJ2-7 NA NA TRBV28 TGTGCCAGCAGCGGGCCAGGACGGTCCTACGAGCAGTACTTC CASSGPGRSYEQYF
TRBJ1-2 NA NA TRBV4-3 TGCGCCAGCAGCCAACTGCCCACCGGGGACTATGGCTACACCTTC CASSQLPTGDYGYTF
TRBJ2-6 NA TRBD1 TRBV12-3/TRBV12-4 TGTGCCAGCAGTGGGAGAGGGGACAGATACTCTGGGGCCAACGTCCTGACTTTC CASSGRGDRYSGANVLTF
TRBJ2-3 few NA TRBV5-5 TGTGCCAGCAGCTTGGGCCGGACCGGGTCCACAGATACGCAGTATTTT CASSLGRTGSTDTQYF
TRBJ2-7 NA TRBD1 TRBV6-5 TGTGCCAGCAGTTACTCCGACAGGGATTACGAGCAGTACTTC CASSYSDRDYEQYF
TRBJ2-3 NA NA TRBV6-1 TGTGCCTCTGGCCAGGGGTTGGCCACAGATACGCAGTATTTT CASGQGLATDTQYF
TRBJ2-1 few TRBD2 TRBV4-1 TGCGCCAGCAGACTCGGGGGGGCCTTCTACAATGAGCAGTTCTTC CASRLGGAFYNEQFF
TRBJ1-6 many NA TRBV12-3/TRBV12-4 TGTGCCAGCAGCCTAAATTCACCCCTCCACTTT CASSLNSPLHF
TRBJ2-1 few NA TRBV29-1 TGCAGTCACAGCAACCATGAGCAGTTCTTC CSHSNHEQFF
TRBJ1-4 NA NA TRBV9 TGTGCCAGCAGCGTGAGCGGGGCTAGGAATGAAAAACTGTTTTTT CASSVSGARNEKLFF
TRBJ2-1 NA TRBD2 TRBV3-1 TGTGCCAGCAGCCAAGCAGCGGGGGGGTACAATGAGCAGTTCTTC CASSQAAGGYNEQFF
TRBJ2-5 NA NA TRBV27 TGTGCCAGCAGTTTAGTAGGGGACGAAGAGACCCAGTACTTC CASSLVGDEETQYF
TRBJ1-2 NA NA TRBV7-2 TGTGCCAGCAGCTTACAGGGGTTCGATGGCTACACCTTC CASSLQGFDGYTF
TRBJ1-6 few NA TRBV12-3/TRBV12-4 TGTGCCAGCAGACTCAAGAATTCACCCCTCCACTTT CASRLKNSPLHF
TRBJ2-7 NA NA TRBV7-9 TGTGCCAGCAGCCTATCGGCAGGGTACTACGGGCAGTACTTC CASSLSAGYYGQYF
TRBJ1-1 few NA TRBV7-2 TGTGCCAGCAGCTATTGGACGAACACTGAAGCTTTCTTT CASSYWTNTEAFF
TRBJ2-5 once TRBD2 TRBV6-5 TGTGCCAGCAGTTTGGTTGGCGGGGGTACAGAGCAGTACTTC CASSLVGGGTEQYF
TRBJ2-1 NA NA TRBV11-2 TGTGCCAGCAGCCCCGGGGCAGGGACCTCATACAATGAGCAGTTCTTC CASSPGAGTSYNEQFF
TRBJ1-4 NA NA TRBV9 TGTGCCAGCAGCCCCCGACCGGGTTCAGAAAAACTGTTTTTT CASSPRPGSEKLFF
TRBJ1-1 NA NA TRBV5-1 TGCGCCAGCAGCTTGGACGGAGGGCGTACTGAAGCTTTCTTT CASSLDGGRTEAFF
TRBJ1-2 few NA TRBV6-2/TRBV6-3 TGTGCCACCCGTGGGGTCGGGGTCTATGGCTACACCTTC CATRGVGVYGYTF
TRBJ2-1 NA NA TRBV6-2/TRBV6-3 TGTGCCTGCGAGGGTCTCCATGAGCAGTTCTTC CACEGLHEQFF
TRBJ2-3 NA TRBD1 TRBV7-9 TGTGCCTACAACAGGGGGCAGGGGGATACGCAGTATTTT CAYNRGQGDTQYF
TRBJ2-7 NA NA TRBV15 TGTGCCACCAGCAGAGAAACAGGAAGCTCCTACAATGAGCAGTACTTC CATSRETGSSYNEQYF
TRBJ1-4 NA NA TRBV10-3 TGTGCCATCAAAGCAGGCGCAACTAATGAAAAACTGTTTTTT CAIKAGATNEKLFF